This T cell receptor (beta chain) was sequenced in a study of T cell clones after liver transplantation. In the study overall: Blood was drawn pre-transplant, before withdrawal, and after full or failed withdrawal.

Germline CDR1 is LNHDA and CDR2 is SQIVND (reference sequence). The CDR3 extends over 15 amino acids. V shed 5 bases, J shed 2 bases, and the junction held 9 bases outside the gene matches. Profiling relied on immunoSEQ multiplex PCR, and the TCRdb table lists in-frame clones only, not all of them. The sample lists 45,000 to 55,000 clones; approximately 84% were seen once. Specimen: CD4+ T cells from blood, collected before liver transplant. The clonotype originates from a human donor who received a liver transplant. This chain uses TRBV19 with TRBJ2-7; TRBD1 aligns across 7 bases. The CDR3 nucleotides read TGTGCCAGTAGTTCCACGACAGGGAGAACCTACGAGCAGTACTTC. Protein product: CASSSTTGRTYEQYF.